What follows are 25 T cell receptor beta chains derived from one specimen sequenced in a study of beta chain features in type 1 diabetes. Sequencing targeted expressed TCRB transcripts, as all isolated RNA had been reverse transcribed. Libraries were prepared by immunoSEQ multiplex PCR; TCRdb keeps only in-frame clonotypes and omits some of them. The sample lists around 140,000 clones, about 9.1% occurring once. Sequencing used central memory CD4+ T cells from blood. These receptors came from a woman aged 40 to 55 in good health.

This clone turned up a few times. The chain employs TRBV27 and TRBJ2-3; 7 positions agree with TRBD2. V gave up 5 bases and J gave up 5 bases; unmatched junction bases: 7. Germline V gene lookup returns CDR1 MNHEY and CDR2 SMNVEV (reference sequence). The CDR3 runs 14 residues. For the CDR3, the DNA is TGTGCCAGCAGTGGGGAGGGCGTCCGAGATACGCAGTATTTT. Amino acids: CASSGEGVRDTQYF.

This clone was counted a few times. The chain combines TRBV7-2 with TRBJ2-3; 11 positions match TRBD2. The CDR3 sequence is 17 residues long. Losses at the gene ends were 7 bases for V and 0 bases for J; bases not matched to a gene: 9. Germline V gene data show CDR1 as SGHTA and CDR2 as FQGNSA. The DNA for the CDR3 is TGTGCCAGCACCCCGGGGGCTAGCGGGGGGAGCACAGATACGCAGTATTTT. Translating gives CASTPGASGGSTDTQYF.

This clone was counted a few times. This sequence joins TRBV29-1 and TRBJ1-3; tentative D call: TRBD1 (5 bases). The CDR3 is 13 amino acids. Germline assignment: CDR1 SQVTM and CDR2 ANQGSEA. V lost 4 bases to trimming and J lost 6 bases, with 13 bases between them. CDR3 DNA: TGCAGCGTTGGCGGCCAGGGTGAAAACACCATATATTTT. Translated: CSVGGQGENTIYF.

For the CDR3, the DNA is TGCGCCAGCAGCCAAGCCTCTACAGGGGGCACTGAAGCTTTCTTT. It encodes CASSQASTGGTEAFF. The chain uses TRBV4-3 and TRBJ1-1, with TRBD1 matching 8 bases. The CDR3 is 15 amino acids. After removal of 1 base from V and 4 bases from J, the junction contained 5 bases not matched to a gene. CDR1 and CDR2 from the germline V gene are LGHNA and YSLEER.

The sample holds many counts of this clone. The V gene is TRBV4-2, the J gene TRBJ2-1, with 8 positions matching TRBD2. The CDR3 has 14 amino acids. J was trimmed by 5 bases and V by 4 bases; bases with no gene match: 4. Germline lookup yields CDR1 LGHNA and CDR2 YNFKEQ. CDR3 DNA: TGTGCCAGCAGCCCCGGGGGGGCAAACAATGAGCAGTTCTTC. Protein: CASSPGGANNEQFF.

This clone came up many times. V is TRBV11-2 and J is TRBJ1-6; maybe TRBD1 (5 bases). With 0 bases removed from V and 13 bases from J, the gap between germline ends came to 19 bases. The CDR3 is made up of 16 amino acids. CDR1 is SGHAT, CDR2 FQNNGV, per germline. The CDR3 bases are TGTGCCAGCAGCTTAGAGGGTTCAGGGTCATCGTATCCCCTCCACTTT. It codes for CASSLEGSGSSYPLHF.

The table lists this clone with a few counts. In nucleotides, the CDR3 is TGCGCCAGCAGCTTGTCATCAGAGGCCACGCAGTATTTT. Encoded protein: CASSLSSEATQYF. This chain uses TRBV5-1 with TRBJ2-3; D remains unclear. V shed 1 base and J shed 9 bases, with 12 bases lying between them. This CDR3 is 13 amino acids long. CDR1 is SGHRS, CDR2 YFSETQ, per germline. The entire variable domain, with the rest obtained from reference TRBV5-1 and TRBJ2-3, is as follows: KAGVTQTPRYLIKTRGQQVTLSCSPISGHRSVSWYQQTPGQGLQFLFEYFSETQRNKGNFPGRFSGRQFSNSRSEMNVSTLELGDSALYLCASSLSSEATQYFGPGTRLTVL.

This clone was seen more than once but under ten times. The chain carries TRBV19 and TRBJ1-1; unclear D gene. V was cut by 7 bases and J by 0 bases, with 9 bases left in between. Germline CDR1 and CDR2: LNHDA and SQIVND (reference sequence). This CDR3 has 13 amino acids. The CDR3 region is CASMAKLNTEAFF. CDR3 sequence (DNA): TGTGCCAGTATGGCAAAGTTGAACACTGAAGCTTTCTTT.

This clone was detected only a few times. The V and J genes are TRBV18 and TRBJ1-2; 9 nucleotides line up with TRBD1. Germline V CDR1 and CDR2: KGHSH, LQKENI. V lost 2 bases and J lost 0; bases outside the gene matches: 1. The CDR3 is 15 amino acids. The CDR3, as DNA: TGTGCCAGCTCACCAAGGGACAGGGCTAACTATGGCTACACCTTC. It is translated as CASSPRDRANYGYTF.

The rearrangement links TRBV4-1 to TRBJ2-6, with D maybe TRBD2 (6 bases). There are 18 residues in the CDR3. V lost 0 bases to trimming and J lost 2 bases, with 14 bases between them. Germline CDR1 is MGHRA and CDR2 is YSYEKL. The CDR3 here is CASSQDGGDTAGANVLTF. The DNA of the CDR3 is TGCGCCAGCAGCCAAGACGGGGGTGACACTGCTGGGGCCAACGTCCTGACTTTC.

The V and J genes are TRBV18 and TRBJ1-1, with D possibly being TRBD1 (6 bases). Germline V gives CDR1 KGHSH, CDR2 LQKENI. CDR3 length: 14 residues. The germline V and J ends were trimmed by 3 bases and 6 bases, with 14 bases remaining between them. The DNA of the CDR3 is TGTGCCAGCTCACCCTCCCGGGACACATCTGAAGCTTTCTTT. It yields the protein CASSPSRDTSEAFF.

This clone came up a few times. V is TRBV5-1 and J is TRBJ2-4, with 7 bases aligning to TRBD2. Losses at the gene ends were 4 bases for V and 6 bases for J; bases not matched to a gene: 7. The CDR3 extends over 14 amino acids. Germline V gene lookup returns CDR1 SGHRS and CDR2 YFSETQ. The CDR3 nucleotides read TGCGCCAGCAGCCCGGGGGGAGGGGTAAACATTCAGTACTTC. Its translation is CASSPGGGVNIQYF.

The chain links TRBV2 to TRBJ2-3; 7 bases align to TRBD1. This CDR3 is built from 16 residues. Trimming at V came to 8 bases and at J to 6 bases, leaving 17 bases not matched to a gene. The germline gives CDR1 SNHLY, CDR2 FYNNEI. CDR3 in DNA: TGTGCCAGCCAGCCTAGGGGGCGACGGCCGGGGGATACGCAGTATTTT. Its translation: CASQPRGRRPGDTQYF. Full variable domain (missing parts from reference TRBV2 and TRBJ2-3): EPEVTQTPSHQVTQMGQEVILRCVPISNHLYFYWYRQILGQKVEFLVSFYNNEISEKSEIFDDQFSVERPDGSNFTLKIRSTKLEDSAMYFCASQPRGRRPGDTQYFGPGTRLTVL.

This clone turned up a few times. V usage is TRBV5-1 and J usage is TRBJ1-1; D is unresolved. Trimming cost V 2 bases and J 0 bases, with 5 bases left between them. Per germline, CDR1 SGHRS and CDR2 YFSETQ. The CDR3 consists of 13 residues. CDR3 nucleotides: TGCGCCAGCAGCTTCCTACTGAACACTGAAGCTTTCTTT. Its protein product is CASSFLLNTEAFF.

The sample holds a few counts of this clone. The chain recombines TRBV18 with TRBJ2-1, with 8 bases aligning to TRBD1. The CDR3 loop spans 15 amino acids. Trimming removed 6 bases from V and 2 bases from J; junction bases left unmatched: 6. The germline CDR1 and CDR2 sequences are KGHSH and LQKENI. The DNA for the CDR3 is TGTGCCAGCTCGCTCGACAGGGGTCCCTACAATGAGCAGTTCTTC. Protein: CASSLDRGPYNEQFF.

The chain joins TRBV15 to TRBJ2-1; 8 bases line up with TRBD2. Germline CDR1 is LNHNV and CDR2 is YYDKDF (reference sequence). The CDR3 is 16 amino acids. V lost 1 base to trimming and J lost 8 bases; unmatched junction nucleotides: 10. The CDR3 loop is CATSRVMTGGHHEQFF. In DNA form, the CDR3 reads TGTGCCACCAGCAGAGTGATGACGGGGGGGCACCATGAGCAGTTCTTC.

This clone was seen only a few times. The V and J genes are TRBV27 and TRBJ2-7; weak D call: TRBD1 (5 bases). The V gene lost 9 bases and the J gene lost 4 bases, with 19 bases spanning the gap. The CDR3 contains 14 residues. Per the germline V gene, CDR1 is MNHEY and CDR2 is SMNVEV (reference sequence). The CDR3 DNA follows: TGTGCCAGGGGGCAGCCCCGTAGAGAGTACGAGCAGTACTTC. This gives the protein CARGQPRREYEQYF.

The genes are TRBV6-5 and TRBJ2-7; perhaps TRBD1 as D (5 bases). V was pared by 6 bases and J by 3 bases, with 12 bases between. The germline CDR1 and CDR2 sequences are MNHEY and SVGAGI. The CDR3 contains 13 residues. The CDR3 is CASSPHQGYEQYF. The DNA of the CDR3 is TGTGCCAGCAGCCCCCACCAGGGCTACGAGCAGTACTTC.

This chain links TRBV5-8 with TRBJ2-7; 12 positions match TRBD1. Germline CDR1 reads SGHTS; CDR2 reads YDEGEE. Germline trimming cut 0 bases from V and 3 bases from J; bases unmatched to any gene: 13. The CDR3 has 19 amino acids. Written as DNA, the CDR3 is TGTGCCAGCAGCTTGGCGGGACAGGGGGCGTCGGGTAAGGGCTACGAGCAGTACTTC. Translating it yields CASSLAGQGASGKGYEQYF.

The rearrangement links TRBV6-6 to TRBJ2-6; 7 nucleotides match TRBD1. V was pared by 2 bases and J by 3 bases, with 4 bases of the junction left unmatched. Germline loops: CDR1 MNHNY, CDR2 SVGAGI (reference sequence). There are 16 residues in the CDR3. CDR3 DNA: TGTGCCAGCAGTTACGGGGGACAGTTTGGGGCCAACGTCCTGACTTTC. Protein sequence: CASSYGGQFGANVLTF.

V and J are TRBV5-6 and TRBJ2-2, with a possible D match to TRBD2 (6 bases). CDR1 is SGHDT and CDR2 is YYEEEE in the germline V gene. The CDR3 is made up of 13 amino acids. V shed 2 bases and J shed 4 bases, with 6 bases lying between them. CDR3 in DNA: TGTGCCAGCAGCTTAGCGGGCACCGGGGAGCTGTTTTTT. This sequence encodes CASSLAGTGELFF.

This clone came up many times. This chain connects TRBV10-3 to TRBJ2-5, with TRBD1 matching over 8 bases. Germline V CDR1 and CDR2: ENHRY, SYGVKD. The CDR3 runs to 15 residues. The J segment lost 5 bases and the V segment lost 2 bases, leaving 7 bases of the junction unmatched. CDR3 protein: CAISEGQGDGETQYF. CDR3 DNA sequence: TGTGCCATCAGTGAGGGACAGGGCGATGGGGAGACCCAGTACTTC.

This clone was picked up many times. CDR3 loop: CASGRTGGYGYTF. CDR3 DNA sequence: TGTGCCAGCGGACGGACAGGGGGCTATGGCTACACCTTC. The chain combines TRBV2 with TRBJ1-2; 10 bases fit TRBD1. Germline lookup yields CDR1 SNHLY and CDR2 FYNNEI. The length of the CDR3 is 13 residues. The V gene end was trimmed by 8 bases and the J gene end by 4 bases; junction bases not matched to a gene: 4.

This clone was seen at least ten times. The CDR3 is CSVGQHNQPQHF. CDR3 DNA sequence: TGCAGCGTTGGACAGCACAATCAGCCCCAGCATTTT. The chain is built from TRBV29-1 and TRBJ1-5, with D possibly matching TRBD1 (5 bases). V lost 4 bases and J lost 3, with 7 bases in between. CDR1 SQVTM and CDR2 ANQGSEA come from the germline V gene. The CDR3 has 12 residues.

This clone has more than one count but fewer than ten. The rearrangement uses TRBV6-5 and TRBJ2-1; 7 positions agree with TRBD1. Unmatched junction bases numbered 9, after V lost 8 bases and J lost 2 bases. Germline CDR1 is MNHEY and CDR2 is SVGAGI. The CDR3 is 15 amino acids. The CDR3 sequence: CASGPTGTAYNEQFF. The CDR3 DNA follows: TGTGCCAGCGGACCGACCGGGACAGCCTACAATGAGCAGTTCTTC.